The source of this TCR beta chain is a study of OX40 agonist ivuxolimab in advanced cancers. Study details: Previous treatment with anti-PD-1, anti-PD-L1 or anti-CTLA-4 therapy was allowed; 40% had received some.

Sequenced by immunoSEQ multiplex PCR; TCRdb stores in-frame clones only, minus some. The sample lists some 19,000 clones, roughly nine tenths seen once, with 40% to 55% in the top ten. Cycle 7 day 1, cycle 4 day 1, and baseline were the timepoints at which blood was sampled. This CDR3 region has 14 residues. The germline gives CDR1 MNHEY, CDR2 SVGAGI. Losses at the gene ends were 10 bases for V and 5 bases for J; bases not matched to a gene: 11. Turning to this clone: What it binds is not known.

Study-level results: At doses 0.1 to 3.0 mg/kg, CD4+ and CD8+ clones expanded. The specificity for antigen of the expanded peripheral T cells was not determined.

V usage is TRBV6-5 and J usage is TRBJ2-3; 8 nucleotides match TRBD1. The sample in question was CD4+ or CD8+ T cells sorted from blood, obtained in a trial of the OX40 agonist ivuxolimab. The source of this sequence is an adult with an advanced solid tumor such as melanoma, head and neck, liver or kidney cancer. CDR3 nucleotides: TGTGCCACCCATGGACAGGGTCCCGGAGATACGCAGTATTTT. Translating gives CATHGQGPGDTQYF.